This T cell receptor (beta chain) was sequenced for a study of blood T cells in healthy people across ages. Regarding the study as a whole: The unsorted PBMCs prevented any conclusive comparison of naive versus antigen-experienced cells.

The germline V gene encodes CDR1 DFQATT and CDR2 SNEGSKA (reference sequence). The CDR3 runs 15 residues. As for this clonotype: Its antigen is not identified.

The authors ran a second PCR of roughly 6 to 12 cycles using a sample-barcoded 5' primer and a J-beta primer mix. CDR3-containing paired-end reads numbered at least 2.5 million in each sample. TCRdb ran MiXCR on the 5' RACE reads and lists one entry per CDR3 protein. Among about 970,000 distinct CDR3 sequences, approximately 50% were seen once, and the ten largest hold 20% to 25%. Investigators took 9.5 to 10 milliliters of peripheral blood from every donor. Total RNA extraction produced at least 5 micrograms (per sample) for the study. The source material was blood. The TCR originated in a woman in her sixties in good health. The V call is TRBV20-1, the J call TRBJ2-1; TRBD2 agrees at 9 bases. Matching the DNA end better, TRBJ2-7 makes the J call doubtful. DNA for the CDR3: TGCAGTGCTAGAGTCCTGAGGCTAGCGGGACCCGAGCAGTACTTC. It yields the protein CSARVLRLAGPEQYF.